This T cell receptor beta chain is from a study of blood T cell repertoires in COVID-19. The table came from immunoSEQ multiplex PCR; TCRdb's copy has only in-frame clones and leaves some out. The data contain about 200,000 clones, roughly 82% of them singletons. This receptor was taken from a man aged 40-50 years with acute COVID-19. Sample: PBMCs or T cells enriched from blood (not recorded which).

This CDR3 reads CASSQEGTGSYEQYF. DNA for the CDR3: TGCGCCAGCAGCCAAGAGGGGACAGGTTCCTACGAGCAGTACTTC. J is TRBJ2-7 and V is TRBV4-1; 8 bases agree with TRBD1. Germline V gives CDR1 MGHRA, CDR2 YSYEKL. The length of the CDR3 is 15 residues. V trimming: 0 bases; J trimming: 1 base; junction bases outside the gene matches: 2.